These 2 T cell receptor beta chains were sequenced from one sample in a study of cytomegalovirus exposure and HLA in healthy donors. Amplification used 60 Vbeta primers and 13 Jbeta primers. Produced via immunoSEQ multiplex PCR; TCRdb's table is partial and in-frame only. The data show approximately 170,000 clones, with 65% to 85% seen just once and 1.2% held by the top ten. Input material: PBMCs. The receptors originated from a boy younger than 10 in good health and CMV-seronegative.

The CDR3, as DNA: TGTGCCAGCAGTTTAACCCCAGACACCGGGGAGCTGTTTTTT. Protein: CASSLTPDTGELFF. The genes are TRBV27 and TRBJ2-2; D is unresolved. The V end lost 2 bases, the J end lost 3 bases, and 7 bases lay between the germline ends. Looked up from germline, CDR1 is MNHEY and CDR2 is SMNVEV (reference sequence). The CDR3 totals 14 residues.

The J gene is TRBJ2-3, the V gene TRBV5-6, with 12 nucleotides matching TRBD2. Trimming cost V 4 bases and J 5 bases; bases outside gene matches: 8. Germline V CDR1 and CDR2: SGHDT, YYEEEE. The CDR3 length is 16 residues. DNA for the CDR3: TGTGCCAGCAGCGCATCGACTAGCGGGAGTATAGATACGCAGTATTTT. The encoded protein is CASSASTSGSIDTQYF.